Following are 32 T cell receptor beta chains from one sample sequenced in a study of T cells after yellow fever vaccination. Via MiXCR, TCRdb re-called the 5' RACE reads, giving one row per CDR3 protein. The sample holds 150,000 to 200,000 distinct CDR3 sequences; 9.5% to 12% are singletons and the top ten take 36%. This specimen consisted of CD8+ T cells sorted from PBMCs, obtained 15 days after the yellow fever booster vaccination. These receptors all stem from a man in his late teens or twenties who received the YFV17D yellow fever vaccine.

J is TRBJ2-1 and V is TRBV15; 7 bases are shared with TRBD2. This CDR3 spans 15 amino acids. Germline loops: CDR1 LNHNV, CDR2 YYDKDF (reference sequence). V gave up 1 base and J gave up 1 base; unmatched junction bases: 1. The CDR3 is CATSRGGGSYNEQFF. The DNA of the CDR3 is TGTGCCACCAGCAGAGGCGGGGGTTCCTACAATGAGCAGTTCTTC.

The rearrangement links TRBV7-9 to TRBJ2-7; 14 positions match TRBD2. From germline, CDR1 is SEHNR and CDR2 FQNEAQ (reference sequence). Losses at the gene ends were 4 bases for V and 7 bases for J; bases not matched to a gene: 12. The CDR3 has 17 amino acids. DNA for the CDR3: TGTGCCAGCAGCTCACTGTTGTCCGGACTAGCGGGGGGAGAGCAGTACTTC. Translating gives CASSSLLSGLAGGEQYF.

This clonotype was detected ten times or more. The chain employs TRBV24-1 and TRBJ2-5; tentatively, D is TRBD2 (5 bases). This CDR3 spans 12 amino acids. Trimming took off 3 bases at V and 7 bases at J, with 8 bases between the two ends. The V gene's germline CDR1 is KGHDR and CDR2 SFDVKD. The chain's CDR3 is CATSDRRGTQYF. For the CDR3, the DNA is TGTGCCACCAGTGATCGCCGGGGGACCCAGTACTTC.

This clonotype has a handful of counts. The chain has TRBV7-3 and TRBJ2-1; 8 nucleotides line up with TRBD2. The CDR3 contains 15 residues. V gave up 2 bases and J gave up 7 bases; unmatched junction bases: 7. Germline lookup yields CDR1 SGHTA and CDR2 FQGTGA. CDR3 sequence: CASSLDGTSGNEQFF. In DNA, the CDR3 is TGTGCCAGCAGCTTAGACGGCACTAGCGGTAATGAGCAGTTCTTC.

The chain has TRBV20-1 and TRBJ2-2, with a possible D match to TRBD1 (6 bases). This CDR3 region has 14 residues. Germline V gives CDR1 DFQATT, CDR2 SNEGSKA (reference sequence). Between the trimmed V and J ends, which lost 3 bases and 1 base, there was a span of 9 bases. The CDR3: CSASWDKNTGELFF. In DNA, the CDR3 is TGCAGTGCTAGTTGGGACAAGAACACCGGGGAGCTGTTTTTT.

This chain connects TRBV5-1 to TRBJ2-1; TRBD1 matches at 8 bases. Losses at the gene ends were 4 bases for V and 4 bases for J; bases not matched to a gene: 10. Germline CDR1 and CDR2: SGHRS and YFSETQ. The CDR3 consists of 16 residues. CDR3 sequence reads: CASSPRTGTRYNEQFF. Here the CDR3 DNA reads TGCGCCAGCAGCCCGAGGACAGGGACCCGTTACAATGAGCAGTTCTTC.

V usage is TRBV12-5 and J usage is TRBJ1-1; 11 bases are shared with TRBD1. CDR3 length: 16 residues. With 1 base clipped from V and 4 bases from J, the junction kept 5 bases outside the gene matches. Per germline, CDR1 LGHNT and CDR2 FRNRAP. The CDR3 sequence: CASGLARTGGITEAFF. The CDR3 DNA follows: TGTGCTAGTGGTTTGGCCCGGACAGGGGGCATCACTGAAGCTTTCTTT.

This clonotype has just a few counts. CDR3 nucleotide sequence: TGCGCCAGCAGCCAGCCGGGGGGGCCCTACAATGAGCAGTTCTTC. This gives the protein CASSQPGGPYNEQFF. The chain links TRBV4-3 to TRBJ2-1; TRBD2 aligns across 8 bases. With 3 bases clipped from V and 2 bases from J, the junction kept 3 bases outside the gene matches. The germline V gene encodes CDR1 LGHNA and CDR2 YSLEER. CDR3 length equals 15 residues.

This clonotype was counted ten times or more. V usage is TRBV3-1 and J usage is TRBJ2-4; D possibly corresponds to TRBD2 (5 bases). V dropped 2 bases and J dropped 1 base, with 6 bases sitting between them. CDR1 is LGHDT and CDR2 is YNNKEL in the germline V gene (reference sequence). This CDR3 has 14 amino acids. CDR3 sequence (DNA): TGTGCCAGCAGCCAACGGGGTGCCAAAAACATTCAGTACTTC. Translating gives CASSQRGAKNIQYF.

The rearrangement uses TRBV25-1 and TRBJ1-1; D is unresolved. The CDR3 consists of 11 residues. Germline V lookup: CDR1 MGHDK, CDR2 SYGVNS. Between the trimmed V and J ends, which lost 1 base and 5 bases, there was a span of 2 bases. The CDR3 DNA reads as TGTGCCAGCAGTGAATCAACTGAAGCTTTCTTT. Its protein is CASSESTEAFF.

This clonotype was observed a handful of times. This rearrangement joins TRBV6-6 to TRBJ1-1, with D unresolved. The germline V gene has CDR1 MNHNY and CDR2 SVGAGI (reference sequence). V was shortened by 2 bases and J by 4 bases, with 14 bases between the two germline ends. The CDR3 extends over 15 amino acids. DNA of the CDR3: TGTGCCAGCAGTTACCCTCGTTTAGAGGGCACTGAAGCTTTCTTT. Its translation: CASSYPRLEGTEAFF.

The chain combines TRBV7-9 with TRBJ1-1, with D perhaps TRBD1 (5 bases). Germline lookup yields CDR1 SEHNR and CDR2 FQNEAQ (reference sequence). The CDR3 is 13 amino acids. Trimming removed 5 bases from V and 8 bases from J, with 15 bases in between. The CDR3 is CASSARDGVEAFF. The CDR3 region has the DNA TGTGCCAGCAGCGCCCGGGACGGGGTAGAAGCTTTCTTT.

The chain employs TRBV7-9 and TRBJ2-7; 10 nucleotides align to TRBD2. This CDR3 is built from 17 residues. Germline V gives CDR1 SEHNR, CDR2 FQNEAQ (reference sequence). The V segment lost 4 bases and the J segment 1 base; nucleotides outside the gene matches: 10. In nucleotides, the CDR3 is TGTGCCAGCAGCTCCACGGTTAGCGGGGGGTTATCCTACGAGCAGTACGTC. Translated, it gives CASSSTVSGGLSYEQYV.

This clonotype was detected only a few times. CDR3 loop: CASTVTGAPGDEQYV. The CDR3 DNA reads as TGTGCCAGCACTGTGACAGGGGCCCCAGGCGACGAGCAGTACGTC. The genes are TRBV5-6 and TRBJ2-7; 8 nucleotides align to TRBD1. The CDR3 runs to 15 residues. V was pared by 6 bases and J by 5 bases, with 13 bases of the junction left unmatched. Germline V gene sequence: CDR1 SGHDT, CDR2 YYEEEE.

The chain has TRBV4-3 and TRBJ1-1; possibly TRBD1 for D (5 bases). V dropped 1 base and J dropped 2 bases, with 11 bases sitting between them. This CDR3 spans 15 amino acids. Germline values: CDR1 LGHNA, CDR2 YSLEER. The CDR3 coding sequence is TGCGCCAGCAGCCAAGTAGGCCAGGGTAACACTGAAGCTTTCTTT. This gives the protein CASSQVGQGNTEAFF.

The V call is TRBV20-1, the J call TRBJ2-1, with D possibly TRBD1 on 6 matching bases. Germline CDR1 and CDR2: DFQATT and SNEGSKA (reference sequence). Trimming shortened V by 5 bases and J by 4 bases, and 18 bases separated the two germline ends. This CDR3 comprises 15 residues. Written as DNA, the CDR3 is TGCAGTGCTGAACCAGACAGGAGCAGTTACAATGAGCAGTTCTTC. Its protein product is CSAEPDRSSYNEQFF.

The table lists this clonotype with many counts. The V gene is TRBV7-9, the J gene TRBJ2-3; D unclear. V dropped 4 bases and J dropped 3 bases, with 11 bases sitting between them. CDR3 length: 14 amino acids. CDR1 SEHNR and CDR2 FQNEAQ come from the germline V gene (reference sequence). The CDR3 sequence is CASSWGRVTDTQYF. The CDR3 DNA reads TGTGCCAGCAGCTGGGGAAGGGTGACAGATACGCAGTATTTT.

This clonotype has more than one count but fewer than ten. CDR3 sequence (DNA): TGTGCCAGCAGCTTATCTAGTGCCGTTATGGGGAGCGGGGCCAACGTCCTGACTTTC. It specifies CASSLSSAVMGSGANVLTF. The genes are TRBV7-3 and TRBJ2-6, with D possibly TRBD2 on 5 matching bases. Germline V lookup: CDR1 SGHTA, CDR2 FQGTGA. The CDR3 is made up of 19 amino acids. V was shortened by 2 bases and J by 4 bases, with 21 bases between the two germline ends.

In its sample, this clonotype was seen a few times. The rearrangement uses TRBV6-5 and TRBJ2-2; D is ambiguous. This CDR3 has 12 amino acids. The V end was cut by 2 bases, the J end by 9 bases, with 7 bases between. Per the germline V gene, CDR1 is MNHEY and CDR2 is SVGAGI. This chain's CDR3 is CASSYASRELFF. DNA for the CDR3: TGTGCCAGCAGTTACGCTTCCCGGGAGCTGTTTTTT.

This clonotype was seen ten or more times. The rearrangement uses TRBV12-3 or TRBV12-4 and TRBJ2-7, with 8 bases that match TRBD2. CDR3 length: 14 amino acids. V lost 7 bases and J lost 0; bases outside the gene matches: 5. CDR3 sequence reads: CASTDGGDSYEQYF. CDR3 nucleotides: TGTGCCAGCACTGACGGGGGGGACTCCTACGAGCAGTACTTC.

This clonotype was seen at least ten times. The chain has TRBV6-2 or TRBV6-3 and TRBJ2-7; D is tentatively TRBD1 or TRBD2 (5 bases each). Germline V gene data show CDR1 as MNHEY and CDR2 as SVGEGT. Trimming cost V 7 bases and J 1 base, with 23 bases left between them. The CDR3 covers 17 residues. As DNA, the CDR3 is TGTGCCAGCAACTCGTGGGGTTACAGGACTTCTTCCTACGAGCAGTACTTC. It yields the protein CASNSWGYRTSSYEQYF.

This chain joins TRBV14 and TRBJ2-3; 7 bases fit TRBD1. Losses at the gene ends were 3 bases for V and 2 bases for J; bases not matched to a gene: 11. There are 17 residues in the CDR3. Germline V gives CDR1 SGHDN, CDR2 FVKESK. CDR3 residues: CASSHHGQAIFTDTQYF. The CDR3 DNA follows: TGTGCCAGCAGCCATCATGGACAGGCGATTTTCACAGATACGCAGTATTTT. Combining the CDR3 with reference TRBV14 and TRBJ2-3 gives the whole variable domain EAGVTQFPSHSVIEKGQTVTLRCDPISGHDNLYWYRRVMGKEIKFLLHFVKESKQDESGMPNNRFLAERTGGTYSTLKVQPAELEDSGVYFCASSHHGQAIFTDTQYFGPGTRLTVL.

The rearrangement joins TRBV6-6 to TRBJ2-7; D unclear. Trimming removed 1 base at V and 0 bases at J, with 13 bases between. The CDR3 is made up of 16 amino acids. From germline, CDR1 is MNHNY and CDR2 SVGAGI (reference sequence). The CDR3, as DNA: TGTGCCAGCAGTTACTTTTCGAATCCGAGCTCCTACGAGCAGTACTTC. It specifies CASSYFSNPSSYEQYF.

This clonotype was seen ten or more times. This chain connects TRBV20-1 to TRBJ2-1; 10 bases align to TRBD2. In germline, CDR1 is DFQATT, CDR2 SNEGSKA (reference sequence). The CDR3 has 14 amino acids. The junction had 10 bases not matched to a gene; V was cut back by 5 bases and J by 9 bases. CDR3: CSADTSGDVGEQFF. CDR3 DNA: TGCAGTGCTGATACTAGCGGGGATGTCGGTGAGCAGTTCTTC.

This sequence joins TRBV9 and TRBJ2-7, with D hard to call. The V end lost 4 bases, the J end lost 0 bases, and 11 bases lay between the germline ends. This CDR3 has 14 amino acids. Germline assignment: CDR1 SGDLS and CDR2 YYNGEE. The DNA for the CDR3 is TGTGCCAGCAGCCCTCGCCGGAGCTCCTACGAGCAGTACTTC. As protein: CASSPRRSSYEQYF.

CDR3 amino acids: CASSPIDYGSNQPQHF. Written as DNA, the CDR3 is TGCGCCAGCAGCCCCATCGATTACGGGAGCAATCAGCCCCAGCATTTT. The rearrangement links TRBV4-1 to TRBJ1-5; D uncertain. This CDR3 is built from 16 residues. V dropped 4 bases and J dropped 1 base, with 14 bases sitting between them. Germline V lookup: CDR1 MGHRA, CDR2 YSYEKL.

The CDR3 sequence is CASSLSSTVINEQFF. CDR3 bases: TGTGCCAGCAGTTTATCCTCCACAGTGATCAATGAGCAGTTCTTC. The V gene is TRBV27, the J gene TRBJ2-1; D gene unclear. In germline, CDR1 is MNHEY, CDR2 SMNVEV (reference sequence). With 0 bases removed from V and 6 bases from J, the gap between germline ends came to 12 bases. This CDR3 contains 15 residues.

This clonotype was detected only a few times. The genes are TRBV20-1 and TRBJ2-7, with D possibly being TRBD1 or TRBD2 (5 bases each). With 5 bases removed from V and 0 bases from J, the gap between germline ends came to 11 bases. The CDR3 is 13 residues long. Germline loops: CDR1 DFQATT, CDR2 SNEGSKA (reference sequence). CDR3 sequence reads: CSAAGTDSYEQYV. The CDR3 DNA is TGCAGTGCTGCCGGGACGGACTCCTACGAGCAGTACGTC.

The chain links TRBV4-1 to TRBJ2-3, with 9 bases lining up with TRBD2. This CDR3 comprises 17 residues. V dropped 3 bases and J dropped 0; count of bases not matched to a gene: 7. From germline, CDR1 is MGHRA and CDR2 YSYEKL. The CDR3 here is CASSHRASGKSTDTQYF. Here the CDR3 DNA reads TGCGCCAGCAGCCACCGGGCTAGCGGGAAGAGCACAGATACGCAGTATTTT.

The rearrangement links TRBV10-3 to TRBJ1-1; the D is unclear. Germline V lookup: CDR1 ENHRY, CDR2 SYGVKD. Trimming left V 10 bases short and J 4 bases short, with 13 bases between. CDR3 length: 12 residues. For the CDR3, the DNA is TGTGCCACCGGACCGCTGAGCACTGAAGCTTTCTTT. This codes for CATGPLSTEAFF.

The chain has TRBV4-2 and TRBJ2-3; 7 bases are shared with TRBD2. The germline V gene encodes CDR1 LGHNA and CDR2 YNFKEQ. CDR3 length equals 17 residues. Losses at the gene ends were 4 bases for V and 4 bases for J; bases not matched to a gene: 14. The CDR3, as DNA: TGTGCCAGCAGCCCCAACCTCCGACTAGCCCTGCCAGATACGCAGTATTTT. This translates into CASSPNLRLALPDTQYF.

The sample holds a few counts of this clonotype. V and J are TRBV7-2 and TRBJ2-6, with D perhaps TRBD1 or TRBD2 (5 bases each). The CDR3 is 15 amino acids. CDR1 SGHTA and CDR2 FQGNSA come from the germline V gene. Trimming removed 2 bases at V and 3 bases at J, with 8 bases between. The DNA of the CDR3 is TGTGCCAGCAGCTTATTTGGGGGTGGGGCCAACGTCCTGACTTTC. Its protein is CASSLFGGGANVLTF.